The 20 T cell receptor beta chains below come from one sample, sequenced in a study of OX40 agonist ivuxolimab in advanced cancers. The data were produced by immunoSEQ multiplex PCR, yet TCRdb's version contains in-frame clones alone and is incomplete. This sample has about 53,000 clones, with roughly 80% found just once. Sequencing was performed on CD4+ or CD8+ T cells sorted from blood, taken in a trial of the OX40 agonist ivuxolimab. The receptors originated from an adult with an advanced solid tumor such as melanoma, head and neck, liver or kidney cancer.

The chain uses TRBV5-1 and TRBJ1-3, with 7 bases lining up with TRBD1. Trimming took 5 bases from V and 0 from J; bases not matched to a gene: 8. CDR1 is SGHRS, CDR2 YFSETQ, per germline. The CDR3 contains 16 residues. The CDR3 loop is CASSWGQSISGNTIYF. The CDR3 DNA reads as TGCGCCAGCAGTTGGGGACAGTCGATCTCTGGAAACACCATATATTTT.

The V gene is TRBV28, the J gene TRBJ1-2, with unresolved D. V was cut by 7 bases and J by 5 bases, with 17 bases left in between. Germline loops: CDR1 MDHEN, CDR2 SYDVKM. The CDR3 runs 14 residues. CDR3 coding DNA: TGTGCCAGCACCTTGGAGCCGGCGGGGTATGGCTACACCTTC. It yields the protein CASTLEPAGYGYTF.

V gene TRBV27 combines with J gene TRBJ1-2; 8 nucleotides match TRBD1. Looked up from germline, CDR1 is MNHEY and CDR2 is SMNVEV (reference sequence). CDR3 length equals 14 residues. J was trimmed by 5 bases and V by 6 bases; bases with no gene match: 8. The CDR3 region is CASSATGGVYGYTF. The CDR3 DNA reads TGTGCCAGCAGCGCAACAGGGGGGGTTTATGGCTACACCTTC.

The V call is TRBV7-2, the J call TRBJ2-3; 7 positions agree with TRBD2. Per germline, CDR1 SGHTA and CDR2 FQGNSA. This CDR3 is 17 amino acids long. Trimming at V came to 1 base and at J to 0 bases, leaving 7 bases not matched to a gene. CDR3 DNA sequence: TGTGCCAGCAGCTTAGTGGGGCTAGCGGACAGCACAGATACGCAGTATTTT. As protein: CASSLVGLADSTDTQYF.

The chain is built from TRBV6-6 and TRBJ2-5; no reliable D call. V lost 8 bases to trimming and J lost 2 bases, with 9 bases between them. Germline V gene sequence: CDR1 MNHNY, CDR2 SVGAGI (reference sequence). This CDR3 contains 12 residues. Here the CDR3 reads CASDDWQETQYF. CDR3 nucleotides: TGTGCCAGCGACGACTGGCAAGAGACCCAGTACTTC.

The V gene is TRBV29-1, the J gene TRBJ2-1; 10 bases align to TRBD1. CDR3 length: 14 residues. The germline V gene has CDR1 SQVTM and CDR2 ANQGSEA. The V and J ends lost 5 bases and 4 bases, in that order; junction bases with no gene match: 5. CDR3 DNA: TGCAGCGTTCCGGGACAGGGGAAATACAATGAGCAGTTCTTC. Translation gives CSVPGQGKYNEQFF.

J is TRBJ2-1 and V is TRBV10-3, with 10 bases aligning to TRBD2. Germline CDR1 is ENHRY and CDR2 is SYGVKD. After removal of 8 bases from V and 7 bases from J, the junction contained 5 bases not matched to a gene. The CDR3 has 13 residues. The CDR3 loop is CAIFSGRANEQFF. For the CDR3, the DNA is TGTGCCATCTTCAGCGGGAGGGCGAATGAGCAGTTCTTC.

This chain links TRBV11-2 with TRBJ1-2, with 7 bases matching TRBD1. V lost 5 bases and J lost 0; bases outside the gene matches: 9. Per the germline V gene, CDR1 is SGHAT and CDR2 is FQNNGV. CDR3 length: 16 amino acids. CDR3 nucleotides: TGTGCCAGCAGCCAACAAACAGGGGTCACTAACTATGGCTACACCTTC. Translating it yields CASSQQTGVTNYGYTF.

The J gene is TRBJ2-3, the V gene TRBV7-2, with 8 nucleotides matching TRBD1. There are 14 residues in the CDR3. Looked up from germline, CDR1 is SGHTA and CDR2 is FQGNSA. After removal of 5 bases from V and 4 bases from J, the junction contained 5 bases not matched to a gene. The chain's CDR3 is CASSPGQGPDTQYF. CDR3 coding DNA: TGTGCCAGCAGCCCAGGACAGGGTCCAGATACGCAGTATTTT.

This clone occurred once. CDR3 region: CASALVGLNQPQHF. For the CDR3, the DNA is TGTGCCAGCGCCCTGGTCGGACTCAATCAGCCCCAGCATTTT. The J gene is TRBJ1-5, the V gene TRBV6-6; D is unclear. Trimming pared 8 bases from V and 3 bases from J, leaving 14 bases between. The CDR3 is made up of 14 amino acids. Germline V gives CDR1 MNHNY, CDR2 SVGAGI (reference sequence).

The chain uses TRBV28 and TRBJ2-5; 7 nucleotides agree with TRBD2. This CDR3 has 16 amino acids. The V gene's germline CDR1 is MDHEN and CDR2 SYDVKM. The V segment lost 3 bases and the J segment 1 base; nucleotides outside the gene matches: 8. CDR3 DNA sequence: TGTGCCAGCAGTTTCCCTCTAGCGGAAGGCCAAGAGACCCAGTACTTC. It yields the protein CASSFPLAEGQETQYF.

The rearrangement joins TRBV4-2 to TRBJ2-7; 11 positions match TRBD2. From germline, CDR1 is LGHNA and CDR2 YNFKEQ. The V segment lost 3 bases and the J segment 3 bases; nucleotides outside the gene matches: 13. This CDR3 is built from 18 residues. For the CDR3, the DNA is TGTGCCAGCAGCCATGATTTTACGACTAGCGGGACCATCTACGAGCAGTACTTC. This codes for CASSHDFTTSGTIYEQYF.

The V gene is TRBV2, the J gene TRBJ2-5; weak D call: TRBD1 (6 bases). CDR1 SNHLY and CDR2 FYNNEI come from the germline V gene. V was clipped by 11 bases and J by 4 bases, with 20 bases between them. The CDR3 sequence is 14 residues long. The CDR3 loop reads CASTAQGLGETQYF. The CDR3 DNA sequence: TGTGCCTCCACCGCGCAGGGGCTTGGAGAGACCCAGTACTTC.

The genes are TRBV5-6 and TRBJ2-1, with no clear D. The CDR3 totals 11 residues. Trimming removed 6 bases from V and 5 bases from J, with 6 bases in between. Germline assignment: CDR1 SGHDT and CDR2 YYEEEE. Written as DNA, the CDR3 is TGTGCCAGCAACAAAGACAATGAGCAGTTCTTC. This translates into CASNKDNEQFF.

The V and J genes are TRBV18 and TRBJ1-5, with D perhaps TRBD1 (5 bases). The V and J ends lost 6 bases and 5 bases respectively, with 17 bases between them. The CDR3 spans 15 residues. Germline CDR1 reads KGHSH; CDR2 reads LQKENI. Here the CDR3 reads CASSLDRNTYQPQHF. CDR3 DNA sequence: TGTGCCAGCTCCCTAGACAGAAACACCTATCAGCCCCAGCATTTT.

V usage is TRBV10-3 and J usage is TRBJ2-2; TRBD1 is a possible D gene (5 bases). V was pared by 3 bases and J by 1 base, with 15 bases between. The CDR3 is 17 residues long. CDR1 and CDR2 (germline): ENHRY, SYGVKD. The CDR3 sequence: CAISDHNLRGNTGELFF. In DNA form, the CDR3 reads TGTGCCATCAGTGATCATAATTTAAGGGGGAACACCGGGGAGCTGTTTTTT.

On this clone: The same CDR3 can be traced to other DNA sequences in this sample. The chain employs TRBV11-3 and TRBJ2-7; D is ambiguous. Germline values: CDR1 SGHNT, CDR2 YENEEA. The CDR3 sequence is 12 residues long. Trimming shortened V by 5 bases and J by 0 bases, and 5 bases separated the two germline ends. CDR3 protein: CASSPDSYEQYF. The CDR3 DNA reads as TGTGCCAGCAGCCCAGACTCCTACGAGCAGTACTTC.

In this sample, this clone turned up a few times. The chain uses TRBV7-6 and TRBJ2-4, with D uncertain. CDR3 length: 20 residues. The V and J ends lost 1 base and 0 bases respectively, with 22 bases between them. Germline CDR1 SGHVS, CDR2 FNYEAQ. As DNA, the CDR3 is TGTGCCAGCAGCTTAGAGCCGCAAGTCACGAGAATACTAGCCAAAAACATTCAGTACTTC. Its protein product is CASSLEPQVTRILAKNIQYF.

This clone has more than one count but fewer than ten. The chain joins TRBV7-2 to TRBJ1-3; a possible D gene is TRBD1 (5 bases). V gave up 5 bases and J gave up 4 bases, with 12 bases separating them. From germline, CDR1 is SGHTA and CDR2 FQGNSA. The CDR3 length is 14 residues. The CDR3 here is CASSRLQGGNTIYF. In DNA, the CDR3 is TGTGCCAGCAGCCGCCTCCAGGGAGGAAACACCATATATTTT.

The chain couples TRBV4-2 to TRBJ2-2; 8 bases fit TRBD1. This CDR3 spans 18 amino acids. Unmatched junction bases numbered 11, after V lost 1 base and J lost 4 bases. In germline, CDR1 is LGHNA, CDR2 YNFKEQ. The CDR3 sequence: CASSQVLSGQGVTGELFF. DNA for the CDR3: TGTGCCAGCAGCCAAGTACTTTCAGGACAGGGCGTCACCGGGGAGCTGTTTTTT.